Reported below is one T cell receptor beta chain. This sample was taken from a study of cytomegalovirus exposure and HLA in healthy donors. Study context: There were under 140 million unique TCR beta sequences, drawn from approximately 190 million T cells, in an earlier analysis.

Germline lookup yields CDR1 SGHTA and CDR2 FQGNSA. Trimming removed 5 bases from V and 8 bases from J; junction bases left unmatched: 5. The CDR3 loop spans 13 amino acids. PCR employed 60 Vbeta and 13 Jbeta primers. Measured with immunoSEQ multiplex PCR; TCRdb has only the in-frame clones, and not every one. The record lists 150,000 to 200,000 clones, of which the ten most abundant hold almost 6.5%. This chain joins TRBV7-2 and TRBJ1-2, with 10 bases identical to TRBD1. Source material: PBMCs. The clonotype was recovered from a man aged 25-45 years in good health and CMV-seronegative. The CDR3 DNA sequence: TGTGCCAGCAGCCCAGACAGGGGGCAAGGCTACACCTTC. The encoded protein is CASSPDRGQGYTF.